This T cell receptor (beta chain) was sequenced for a study of identical twins. This clonotype was counted at least ten times. CDR1 ENHRY and CDR2 SYGVKD come from the germline V gene. V lost 4 bases and J lost 2, with 8 bases in between. The CDR3 is made up of 13 amino acids. Each cDNA held unique molecular identifiers, and template switching gave it a universal primer site. TCRdb fed the 5' RACE reads into MiXCR, producing one record per CDR3 protein. In the table there are approximately 890,000 distinct CDR3 sequences, 9% to 15% of which are singletons. This sample was also put to use in a study of yellow fever vaccine responses in identical twins.

The receptor comes from a woman aged 18-29 years in good health. This sequence joins TRBV10-3 and TRBJ2-5, with D maybe TRBD1 (5 bases). The specimen was PBMCs. The DNA for the CDR3 is TGTGCCATCAGTGGTGGACAACAAGAGACCCAGTACTTC. It codes for CAISGGQQETQYF.